These 27 T cell receptor beta chains share one sample of origin, sequenced in a study of blood T cell repertoires in COVID-19 (dated by TCRdb to 2018 to 2021). Library preparation was by the immunoSEQ multiplex PCR assay. TCRdb retrieved this table from immuneACCESS and kept in-frame rearrangements only. Not all clones are present; in checked studies, unresolved V genes account for under half, and no reason is known for the remainder. This sample comprises about 70,000 clones, 75% to 90% of them detected only once. The ten largest clonotypes hold around 12% of the sample. Sequenced sample: peripheral blood. These receptors were collected from a human donor in a cohort sampled during active COVID-19.

This chain links TRBV24-1 with TRBJ2-3; the match to TRBD2 covers 7 bases. The CDR3 loop spans 20 amino acids. The junction had 15 bases not matched to a gene; V was cut back by 1 base and J by 0 bases. The germline CDR1 and CDR2 sequences are KGHDR and SFDVKD. CDR3 residues: CATSDLRGGITELSTDTQYF. CDR3 nucleotides: TGTGCCACCAGTGATTTACGGGGAGGGATAACAGAGCTTAGCACAGATACGCAGTATTTT.

This clone came up once. The J gene is TRBJ2-2, the V gene TRBV19; 7 bases are shared with TRBD1. The CDR3 consists of 14 residues. Germline V gene lookup returns CDR1 LNHDA and CDR2 SQIVND (reference sequence). J lost 4 bases, V lost 9 bases, and 8 bases had no gene match. In DNA, the CDR3 is TGTGCCAGCGGAGTGGGACAGCGCACCGGGGAGCTGTTTTTT. Translating gives CASGVGQRTGELFF.

The V and J genes are TRBV4-1 and TRBJ2-5; 12 bases are a match to TRBD1. CDR1 is MGHRA and CDR2 is YSYEKL in the germline V gene. The CDR3 is made up of 15 amino acids. V was pared by 1 base and J by 5 bases, with 2 bases of the junction left unmatched. The CDR3 loop reads CASSQGGTGGETQYF. For the CDR3, the DNA is TGCGCCAGCAGCCAAGGGGGGACAGGGGGCGAGACCCAGTACTTC.

The chain recombines TRBV10-3 with TRBJ2-1; D might be TRBD1 (5 bases). Germline values: CDR1 ENHRY, CDR2 SYGVKD. The V end lost 3 bases, the J end lost 2 bases, and 17 bases lay between the germline ends. The CDR3 runs to 17 residues. CDR3: CAISDSRQSRPYNEQFF. The CDR3 bases are TGTGCCATCAGTGACTCCCGACAGTCCCGCCCCTACAATGAGCAGTTCTTC.

The V gene is TRBV28, the J gene TRBJ1-1; weak D call: TRBD1 (5 bases). Germline V gene data show CDR1 as MDHEN and CDR2 as SYDVKM. With 5 bases removed from V and 11 bases from J, the gap between germline ends came to 15 bases. The CDR3 totals 12 residues. The chain's CDR3 is CASSQKRGWAFF. The CDR3 nucleotides read TGTGCCAGCAGTCAAAAAAGGGGTTGGGCTTTCTTT.

The gene calls are TRBV6-5 and TRBJ2-7; 10 nucleotides agree with TRBD1. CDR3 length equals 15 residues. The V segment lost 6 bases and the J segment 6 bases; nucleotides outside the gene matches: 11. Germline CDR1 is MNHEY and CDR2 is SVGAGI. CDR3 amino acids: CASRKGTGEGGEQYF. CDR3 bases: TGTGCCAGCAGGAAAGGGACAGGGGAAGGGGGCGAGCAGTACTTC.

This rearrangement joins TRBV19 to TRBJ2-2, with 7 bases aligning to TRBD2. Per germline, CDR1 LNHDA and CDR2 SQIVND (reference sequence). V lost 4 bases to trimming and J lost 15 bases; unmatched junction nucleotides: 2. The CDR3 contains 10 residues. CDR3 nucleotide sequence: TGTGCCAGTAGTAGGGGGGGGATGTTTTTT. It specifies CASSRGGMFF.

The V call is TRBV6-5, the J call TRBJ1-6; D not certain. Deletions cut 6 bases from V and 9 bases from J, with 9 bases between. The CDR3 runs to 12 residues. Germline CDR1 and CDR2: MNHEY and SVGAGI. As DNA, the CDR3 is TGTGCCAGCAGACGGGAGTTTTCACCCCTCCACTTT. The encoded protein is CASRREFSPLHF.

This rearrangement joins TRBV2 to TRBJ2-5; tentative D call: TRBD1 (6 bases). Between the trimmed V and J ends, which lost 4 bases and 5 bases, there was a span of 17 bases. The CDR3 is 15 amino acids. Germline V gene data show CDR1 as SNHLY and CDR2 as FYNNEI. CDR3 coding DNA: TGTGCCAGCAGTGTTGGGGGCTTGGCTGGGGAGACCCAGTACTTC. It is translated as CASSVGGLAGETQYF. The entire variable domain, with the rest obtained from reference TRBV2 and TRBJ2-5, is as follows: EPEVTQTPSHQVTQMGQEVILRCVPISNHLYFYWYRQILGQKVEFLVSFYNNEISEKSEIFDDQFSVERPDGSNFTLKIRSTKLEDSAMYFCASSVGGLAGETQYFGPGTRLLVL.

This chain uses TRBV7-7 with TRBJ2-5; 9 bases agree with TRBD1. The CDR3 totals 15 residues. J was trimmed by 5 bases and V by 1 base; bases with no gene match: 5. Germline-derived CDR1 and CDR2 are SSHAT and FNYEAQ (reference sequence). In nucleotides, the CDR3 is TGTGCCAGCAGCTTAGAAGGGACAGGGAGGGAGACCCAGTACTTC. This gives the protein CASSLEGTGRETQYF.

The genes are TRBV6-6 and TRBJ1-3, with 10 bases lining up with TRBD1. Germline values: CDR1 MNHNY, CDR2 SVGAGI (reference sequence). The CDR3 runs 15 residues. Trimming at V came to 7 bases and at J to 2 bases, leaving 5 bases not matched to a gene. This chain's CDR3 is CASTLGQGAGNTIYF. The CDR3 region has the DNA TGTGCCAGCACCCTCGGACAGGGGGCTGGAAACACCATATATTTT.

This sequence joins TRBV6-5 and TRBJ1-1; 7 positions match TRBD1. This CDR3 spans 15 amino acids. V trimming: 6 bases; J trimming: 6 bases; junction bases outside the gene matches: 13. Germline V CDR1 and CDR2: MNHEY, SVGAGI. The DNA for the CDR3 is TGTGCCAGCAGCCGGGAGGGGGCTAGGGACGCTGAAGCTTTCTTT. Amino acids: CASSREGARDAEAFF.

The chain is built from TRBV13 and TRBJ2-5; 12 nucleotides line up with TRBD2. Germline lookup yields CDR1 PRHDT and CDR2 FYEKMQ (reference sequence). The CDR3 totals 17 residues. The J segment lost 1 base and the V segment lost 5 bases, leaving 8 bases of the junction unmatched. The DNA of the CDR3 is TGTGCCAGCAGCCCGGATGGACTAGCGGGGATCCAAGAGACCCAGTACTTC. The encoded protein is CASSPDGLAGIQETQYF.

The genes are TRBV15 and TRBJ2-3; 8 bases align to TRBD2. After removal of 0 bases from V and 6 bases from J, the junction contained 8 bases not matched to a gene. Germline lookup yields CDR1 LNHNV and CDR2 YYDKDF (reference sequence). This CDR3 has 16 amino acids. This CDR3 is CATSREDGGALDTQYF. The CDR3 region has the DNA TGTGCCACCAGCAGAGAGGACGGGGGGGCGTTGGATACGCAGTATTTT.

The V call is TRBV27, the J call TRBJ2-3; D not certain. Germline assignment: CDR1 MNHEY and CDR2 SMNVEV (reference sequence). This CDR3 region has 14 residues. Trimming stripped 8 bases from V and 0 bases from J, with 12 bases between. CDR3 DNA sequence: TGTGCCAGCGGAATATGGGCTAGCACAGATACGCAGTATTTT. It encodes CASGIWASTDTQYF.

This clone came up a few times. The chain employs TRBV2 and TRBJ2-3; TRBD1 matches at 10 bases. The CDR3 totals 19 residues. The junction had 20 bases not matched to a gene; V was cut back by 4 bases and J by 7 bases. From germline, CDR1 is SNHLY and CDR2 FYNNEI. This chain's CDR3 is CASSGGTGAGTLVPNTQYF. As DNA, the CDR3 is TGTGCCAGCAGTGGCGGGACAGGGGCCGGCACCTTAGTTCCCAATACGCAGTATTTT.

The chain carries TRBV5-1 and TRBJ2-7; 7 bases align to TRBD1. This CDR3 comprises 14 residues. Trimming cost V 7 bases and J 0 bases; bases outside gene matches: 7. Germline CDR1 SGHRS, CDR2 YFSETQ. CDR3 sequence reads: CASRQGPSSYEQYF. The CDR3 nucleotides are TGCGCCAGCCGACAGGGCCCCTCCTCCTACGAGCAGTACTTC.

The rearrangement joins TRBV19 to TRBJ1-1; TRBD1 is a possible D gene (5 bases). The ends were cut back, 5 bases at V and 1 base at J, with 20 bases in the middle. Germline CDR1 is LNHDA and CDR2 is SQIVND (reference sequence). This CDR3 is built from 17 residues. The CDR3 here is CASSFPSGRGGNTEAFF. CDR3 bases: TGTGCCAGTAGTTTCCCATCGGGTCGGGGGGGGAACACTGAAGCTTTCTTT.

This sequence joins TRBV3-1 (or the pseudogene TRBV3-2) and TRBJ1-2, with a tentative D call TRBD1 (6 bases). The ends were cut back, 3 bases at V and 3 bases at J, with 14 bases in the middle. The germline V gene encodes CDR1 LGHDT and CDR2 YNNKEL (reference sequence). The length of the CDR3 is 15 residues. DNA of the CDR3: TGTGCCAGCAGCCAGAGGGGGGGGCTGGACTATGGCTACACCTTC. Residues: CASSQRGGLDYGYTF.

V is TRBV4-1 and J is TRBJ2-3, with 9 bases matching TRBD2. This CDR3 has 15 amino acids. Trimming removed 1 base from V and 6 bases from J; junction bases left unmatched: 5. The germline gives CDR1 MGHRA, CDR2 YSYEKL. CDR3 protein: CASSQVAGAGDTQYF. The CDR3 region has the DNA TGCGCCAGCAGCCAAGTAGCGGGGGCGGGGGATACGCAGTATTTT.

The chain joins TRBV25-1 to TRBJ2-7, with 7 bases that match TRBD1. CDR3 length: 15 amino acids. Germline CDR1 is MGHDK and CDR2 is SYGVNS. The ends lost 2 bases at V and 2 bases at J; junction bases unmatched: 6. The CDR3: CASSEVNRGPYEQYF. CDR3 coding DNA: TGTGCCAGCAGTGAAGTCAACAGGGGCCCCTACGAGCAGTACTTC.

The chain recombines TRBV18 with TRBJ1-2, with D perhaps matching TRBD1 (6 bases). The V and J ends lost 3 bases and 7 bases respectively, with 12 bases between them. Germline lookup yields CDR1 KGHSH and CDR2 LQKENI. This CDR3 region has 13 residues. The CDR3 sequence is CASSPQGRRGYTF. CDR3 nucleotide sequence: TGTGCCAGCTCACCTCAGGGGCGTCGTGGCTACACCTTC. Looking up the rest from reference TRBV18 and TRBJ1-2 gives the full variable domain: NAGVMQNPRHLVRRRGQEARLRCSPMKGHSHVYWYRQLPEEGLKFMVYLQKENIIDESGMPKERFSAEFPKEGPSILRIQQVVRGDSAAYFCASSPQGRRGYTFGSGTRLTVV.

The chain uses TRBV29-1 and TRBJ2-2, with D possibly being TRBD1 (5 bases). The V end was cut by 7 bases, the J end by 6 bases, with 15 bases between. The CDR3 covers 13 residues. Germline CDR1 and CDR2: SQVTM and ANQGSEA. The CDR3 DNA follows: TGCAGCGCCCAGGGCCAGCTGCCCGGGGAGCTGTTTTTT. Translating it yields CSAQGQLPGELFF.

The chain links TRBV7-9 to TRBJ2-5, with 12 bases identical to TRBD2. Germline values: CDR1 SEHNR, CDR2 FQNEAQ (reference sequence). V lost 3 bases, J lost 3 bases, and 2 bases stayed unmatched. The CDR3 runs to 15 residues. Here the CDR3 DNA reads TGTGCCAGCAGCTTGGCTAGCGGGGGGGAAGAGACCCAGTACTTC. It codes for CASSLASGGEETQYF.

This chain links TRBV18 with TRBJ2-7; perhaps TRBD2 as D (5 bases). In germline, CDR1 is KGHSH, CDR2 LQKENI. The V end was cut by 6 bases, the J end by 0 bases, with 15 bases between. The CDR3 extends over 15 amino acids. The DNA of the CDR3 is TGTGCCAGCTCCCTTGGACTGTTCAGCTCCTACGAGCAGTACTTC. Its translation: CASSLGLFSSYEQYF.

This clone was counted a single time. The chain couples TRBV9 to TRBJ1-1, with a weak D call TRBD1 (6 bases). CDR1 is SGDLS and CDR2 is YYNGEE in the germline V gene. This CDR3 region has 16 residues. Between the trimmed V and J ends, which lost 4 bases and 6 bases, there was a span of 22 bases. The CDR3 region has the DNA TGTGCCAGCAGCCTATCTCTGGGGACGACAGGCTCTGAAGCTTTCTTT. This encodes CASSLSLGTTGSEAFF.

The chain is built from TRBV3-1 (or the pseudogene TRBV3-2) and TRBJ1-2; 8 nucleotides line up with TRBD1. Per germline, CDR1 LGHDT and CDR2 YNNKEL (reference sequence). The V segment lost 0 bases and the J segment 8 bases; nucleotides outside the gene matches: 8. This CDR3 is built from 15 residues. This chain's CDR3 is CASSQDWQGARGYTF. The CDR3, as DNA: TGTGCCAGCAGCCAAGATTGGCAGGGGGCGAGGGGCTACACCTTC.